This TCR beta chain was retrieved from a study of regulatory T cells in long-lasting Graves disease. Time point of the sample: newly diagnosed GD, antithyroid drugs for less than 3 months. PBMCs were the source of the RNA used for TCR sequencing. A peripheral blood sample, roughly 8.8 milliliters in volume, was drawn into EDTA tubes. Building the TCR beta libraries relied on iRepertoire HTBI primers, and CDR3 regions underwent Arm-PCR. TCRdb reanalysed the multiplex PCR reads using MiXCR and keeps one entry per CDR3 protein. Of more than 350,000 distinct CDR3 sequences in the sample, about 15% were seen once. This clonotype appeared many times. These data also formed part of another study, on T cells in Graves' hyperthyroidism and ophthalmopathy. Turning to that study: Most expanded thyroid clonotypes above 0.001 also appeared in blood.

The starting material was peripheral blood mononuclear cells (PBMCs), obtained at new diagnosis, from a patient treated with antithyroid drugs. The clonotype comes from a woman aged 25 to 39 with Graves disease.

CDR3 sequence: CASSLIELGTEAFF. CDR3 DNA sequence: TGTGCCAGCAGCTTGATCGAGTTGGGCACTGAAGCTTTCTTT. The chain carries TRBV7-9 and TRBJ1-1; D gene unclear. Trimming stripped 3 bases from V and 4 bases from J, with 12 bases between. CDR1 is SEHNR, CDR2 FQNEAQ, per germline (reference sequence). The length of the CDR3 is 14 residues.